Each of the 9 T cell receptor beta chains below was sequenced from the same sample in a study of blood T cell repertoires in COVID-19 (dated by TCRdb to 2020 to 2022). Library method: the immunoSEQ multiplex PCR assay. Not all clones reach the TCRdb copy of this immuneACCESS table, which keeps in-frame sequences only. Checked studies attribute under half of the gap to unresolved V genes and leave the rest unexplained. Recorded for this sample are about 220,000 clones; 70% to 90% of them occurred a single time. More than 10% of the sample is taken by the ten largest. The specimen sequenced was peripheral blood. The receptors derive from a human donor in a cohort sampled during active COVID-19.

DNA for the CDR3: TGTGCCAGCAGCTTAGCGGATGACAGGGCCTATGGCTACACCTTC. This gives the protein CASSLADDRAYGYTF. The rearrangement uses TRBV11-3 and TRBJ1-2, with 7 positions matching TRBD1. There are 15 residues in the CDR3. The germline gives CDR1 SGHNT, CDR2 YENEEA. With V trimmed by 1 base and J by 4 bases, 6 bases remained unmatched.

The V gene is TRBV5-1, the J gene TRBJ2-7, with TRBD1 matching 10 bases. Germline V gene sequence: CDR1 SGHRS, CDR2 YFSETQ. The CDR3 extends over 16 amino acids. V lost 7 bases, J lost 6 bases, and 16 bases stayed unmatched. The CDR3 reads CASQEPYRQGASEQYF. The DNA of the CDR3 is TGCGCCAGCCAAGAGCCTTATAGACAGGGGGCGAGCGAGCAGTACTTC. Full variable domain (remainder filled in from reference TRBV5-1 and TRBJ2-7): KAGVTQTPRYLIKTRGQQVTLSCSPISGHRSVSWYQQTPGQGLQFLFEYFSETQRNKGNFPGRFSGRQFSNSRSEMNVSTLELGDSALYLCASQEPYRQGASEQYFGPGTRLTVT.

V is TRBV7-9 and J is TRBJ1-6; 9 nucleotides line up with TRBD1. This CDR3 region has 15 residues. V gave up 5 bases and J gave up 10 bases; unmatched junction bases: 9. Germline CDR1 and CDR2: SEHNR and FQNEAQ (reference sequence). CDR3 coding DNA: TGTGCCAGCAGCGGGCCGGGACAGGGTGGGTCACCCCTCCACTTT. It yields the protein CASSGPGQGGSPLHF.

This chain connects TRBV24-1 to TRBJ1-1, with TRBD1 as a possible D gene (6 bases). This CDR3 has 14 amino acids. The V and J ends lost 9 bases and 6 bases respectively, with 19 bases between them. Germline V gene lookup returns CDR1 KGHDR and CDR2 SFDVKD. The CDR3 spells CATSGGPDEPEAFF. The CDR3 DNA reads as TGTGCCACCTCCGGGGGGCCCGACGAACCTGAAGCTTTCTTT.

This sequence joins TRBV18 and TRBJ2-1, with D possibly matching TRBD1 (6 bases). Germline V lookup: CDR1 KGHSH, CDR2 LQKENI. The CDR3 is made up of 14 amino acids. V lost 2 bases to trimming and J lost 4 bases, with 9 bases between them. The CDR3 region has the DNA TGTGCCAGCTCACCAGGGACACCATACAATGAGCAGTTCTTC. As protein: CASSPGTPYNEQFF.

The V and J genes are TRBV2 and TRBJ2-5; TRBD2 is a possible D gene (6 bases). V was pared by 1 base and J by 1 base, with 19 bases between. The germline CDR1 and CDR2 sequences are SNHLY and FYNNEI. The CDR3 runs to 18 residues. The CDR3, as DNA: TGTGCCAGCAGTGAAGGGAGGGCTGGCGGAACCCTCCAAGAGACCCAGTACTTC. This sequence encodes CASSEGRAGGTLQETQYF.

The chain combines TRBV5-4 with TRBJ2-5, with 12 bases identical to TRBD1. This CDR3 is built from 16 residues. V trimming: 0 bases; J trimming: 5 bases; junction bases outside the gene matches: 5. Germline V CDR1 and CDR2: SGHNT, YYREEE (reference sequence). CDR3 coding DNA: TGTGCCAGCAGCTTGGTGTTCGGGACAGGGGGCGAGACCCAGTACTTC. Translating it yields CASSLVFGTGGETQYF.

The chain carries TRBV6-2 or TRBV6-3 and TRBJ2-7; 8 positions match TRBD1. There are 13 residues in the CDR3. Germline CDR1 and CDR2: MNHEY and SVGEGT. V was pared by 5 bases and J by 6 bases, with 6 bases of the junction left unmatched. DNA for the CDR3: TGTGCCAGCAGTAGGGACAGGCGGCTCGAGCAGTACTTC. This codes for CASSRDRRLEQYF.

V is TRBV28 and J is TRBJ1-2, with 9 bases matching TRBD1. Trimming cost V 5 bases and J 7 bases; bases outside gene matches: 5. Germline V gene data show CDR1 as MDHEN and CDR2 as SYDVKM. The CDR3 runs 13 residues. The CDR3 is CASSGGQGLGYTF. The CDR3 bases are TGTGCCAGCAGTGGGGGACAGGGACTTGGCTACACCTTC.